Listed below are T cell receptor beta chains from one sample, sequenced in a study. In TCRdb, the RT-PCR reads were re-called with MiXCR into one record per CDR3 protein. The sample yields more than 600,000 distinct CDR3 sequences, 13% to 15% seen once. The specimen sequenced was memory CD4+ T cells from blood. The receptors stem from a female donor in good health, serving as a healthy control. The CDR3 runs from the conserved cysteine through the conserved F or W. The order of the fields is V gene, D gene, J gene, clone size, CDR3 DNA, CDR3 protein. A D gene is named only where the DNA matches it firmly. Clone size, where shown, is once, few, many, or a class for clones that have expanded.

v_call: TRBV9
d_call: .
j_call: TRBJ2-7
clone_size: many
cdr3_nt: TGTGCCAGCAGCGTAGAAGCGTATGGCTCCTACGAGCAGTACTTC
cdr3_aa: CASSVEAYGSYEQYF

v_call: TRBV6-6
d_call: .
j_call: TRBJ2-7
clone_size: .
cdr3_nt: TGTGCCAGCAGTGGCCGGGGAGACCGGCAGTACGAGCAGTACTTC
cdr3_aa: CASSGRGDRQYEQYF

v_call: TRBV5-1
d_call: TRBD1
j_call: TRBJ1-1
clone_size: few
cdr3_nt: TGCGCCAGCAGCTTTGGGACAGGGGGGCAGGGGGCTTTCTTT
cdr3_aa: CASSFGTGGQGAFF

v_call: TRBV4-3
d_call: .
j_call: TRBJ1-2
clone_size: many
cdr3_nt: TGCGCCAGCAGCCAAGGGGGACAATCGATCTATGGCTACACCTTC
cdr3_aa: CASSQGGQSIYGYTF

v_call: TRBV6-1
d_call: TRBD1
j_call: TRBJ2-1
clone_size: few
cdr3_nt: TGTGCCAGCAGATTAGCCACAGGGGGTTGGGGTGAGCAGTTCTTC
cdr3_aa: CASRLATGGWGEQFF

v_call: TRBV5-1
d_call: .
j_call: TRBJ2-1
clone_size: many
cdr3_nt: TGCGCCAGCAGCCTACAGGGGGGGGACAATGAGCAGTTCTTC
cdr3_aa: CASSLQGGDNEQFF

v_call: TRBV5-1
d_call: .
j_call: TRBJ2-3
clone_size: .
cdr3_nt: TGCGCCAGCAGCTTGGACGTTACTAGCACAGATACGCAGTATTTT
cdr3_aa: CASSLDVTSTDTQYF

v_call: TRBV10-3
d_call: TRBD1
j_call: TRBJ1-2
clone_size: .
cdr3_nt: TGTGCCTCTAAGGGAGGGACAGGGGGCGTCGGTTCGTATGGCTACACCTTC
cdr3_aa: CASKGGTGGVGSYGYTF

v_call: TRBV10-3
d_call: .
j_call: TRBJ1-5
clone_size: .
cdr3_nt: TGTGCCATCAGTGAAGGGGGTGGGGATCAGCCCCAGCATTTT
cdr3_aa: CAISEGGGDQPQHF

v_call: TRBV29-1
d_call: TRBD1
j_call: TRBJ2-5
clone_size: many
cdr3_nt: TGCAGCGTCGACCTACAGGGGTGGGGAGAGACCCAGTACTTC
cdr3_aa: CSVDLQGWGETQYF

v_call: TRBV27
d_call: TRBD1
j_call: TRBJ2-1
clone_size: .
cdr3_nt: TGTGCCAGCAGTTTGAGGGAAGGGGGCTCAGGAAATTACAATGAGCAGTTCTTC
cdr3_aa: CASSLREGGSGNYNEQFF

v_call: TRBV10-2
d_call: TRBD2
j_call: TRBJ2-1
clone_size: few
cdr3_nt: TGCGCCAGCACCCCCTTGGGACTAGCGGGATCCAATGAGCAGTTCTTC
cdr3_aa: CASTPLGLAGSNEQFF

v_call: TRBV19
d_call: TRBD1
j_call: TRBJ1-1
clone_size: .
cdr3_nt: TGTGCCAGTAGTGGCCGGACAGGGGGCGCGGTATATACTGAAGCTTTCTTT
cdr3_aa: CASSGRTGGAVYTEAFF

v_call: TRBV7-9
d_call: TRBD2
j_call: TRBJ2-7
clone_size: many
cdr3_nt: TGTGCCAGCAGCCCGACAGGACTAGCGGGAGGTCCCGAGCAGTACTTC
cdr3_aa: CASSPTGLAGGPEQYF

v_call: TRBV5-1
d_call: .
j_call: TRBJ1-2
clone_size: .
cdr3_nt: TGCGCCAGCACCGAACAGAATCCAAGGGATGGCTACACCTTC
cdr3_aa: CASTEQNPRDGYTF

v_call: TRBV12-3/TRBV12-4
d_call: .
j_call: TRBJ2-1
clone_size: many
cdr3_nt: TGTGCCAGCAGTTACCGGGTTTCATCCTACAATGAGCAGTTCTTC
cdr3_aa: CASSYRVSSYNEQFF

v_call: TRBV6-2/TRBV6-3
d_call: .
j_call: TRBJ1-1
clone_size: few
cdr3_nt: TGTGCCAGCAGAGGAGTGAACACTGAAGCTTTCTTT
cdr3_aa: CASRGVNTEAFF

v_call: TRBV7-2
d_call: .
j_call: TRBJ1-5
clone_size: few
cdr3_nt: TGTGCCAGCAGCTTCCAGGGAGGTCAGCCCCAGCATTTT
cdr3_aa: CASSFQGGQPQHF

v_call: TRBV6-5
d_call: TRBD2
j_call: TRBJ2-3
clone_size: few
cdr3_nt: TGTGCCAGCAGTTACTCGACCCCACTAGCGGGCTGGGCAGATACGCAGTATTTT
cdr3_aa: CASSYSTPLAGWADTQYF

v_call: TRBV4-2
d_call: .
j_call: TRBJ2-1
clone_size: many
cdr3_nt: TGTGCCAGCAGCCCGGACCAGAGCTCCTACAATGAGCAGTTCTTC
cdr3_aa: CASSPDQSSYNEQFF

v_call: TRBV9
d_call: .
j_call: TRBJ2-3
clone_size: .
cdr3_nt: TGTGCCAGCAGCGTAGGTATTGGAGGGACAGATACGCAGTATTTT
cdr3_aa: CASSVGIGGTDTQYF

v_call: TRBV9
d_call: .
j_call: TRBJ2-1
clone_size: .
cdr3_nt: TGTGCCAGCAGCCAGGTCGGCGGCAACAATGAGCAGTTCTTC
cdr3_aa: CASSQVGGNNEQFF

v_call: TRBV5-1
d_call: TRBD1
j_call: TRBJ2-2
clone_size: many
cdr3_nt: TGCGCCAGCAGCTTAGGACAGGAGGAGCTGTTTTTT
cdr3_aa: CASSLGQEELFF

v_call: TRBV9
d_call: .
j_call: TRBJ1-6
clone_size: .
cdr3_nt: TGTGCCAGCACCACGGGCTGGGCAGGATCACCCCTCCACTTT
cdr3_aa: CASTTGWAGSPLHF

v_call: TRBV20-1
d_call: .
j_call: TRBJ2-5
clone_size: few
cdr3_nt: TGCAGTGCTAGAGGGGACCAGGGTTTCCAAGAGACCCAGTACTTC
cdr3_aa: CSARGDQGFQETQYF

v_call: TRBV6-5
d_call: .
j_call: TRBJ1-3
clone_size: few
cdr3_nt: TGTGCCAGCAGTTACTCGACACAGGTTGCTGGAAACACCATATATTTT
cdr3_aa: CASSYSTQVAGNTIYF

v_call: TRBV28
d_call: .
j_call: TRBJ2-7
clone_size: few
cdr3_nt: TGTGCCAGCAAACGGAGCGGGCCTTACGAGCAGTACTTC
cdr3_aa: CASKRSGPYEQYF

v_call: TRBV4-3
d_call: .
j_call: TRBJ2-7
clone_size: few
cdr3_nt: TGCGCCAGCAGCCAAGATTACCGGGGGCAAGCCTACGAGCAGTACTTC
cdr3_aa: CASSQDYRGQAYEQYF

v_call: TRBV7-3
d_call: .
j_call: TRBJ2-1
clone_size: many
cdr3_nt: TGTGCCAGCAGCCCGACCCTTAGCGGACCTCTAGGCAATGAGCAGTTCTTC
cdr3_aa: CASSPTLSGPLGNEQFF

v_call: TRBV5-1
d_call: TRBD1
j_call: TRBJ1-1
clone_size: .
cdr3_nt: TGCGCCAGCAGCTTGGCGGGGGACAGGGGGCGACGGGCTTTCTTT
cdr3_aa: CASSLAGDRGRRAFF

v_call: TRBV20-1
d_call: .
j_call: TRBJ1-1
clone_size: .
cdr3_nt: TGCAGTGCTATAGGGGCGCCGAACACTGAAGCTTTCTTT
cdr3_aa: CSAIGAPNTEAFF

v_call: TRBV7-9
d_call: .
j_call: TRBJ1-6
clone_size: many
cdr3_nt: TGTGCCAGCAGCACCCAGGACGGTCTCAATTCACCCCTCCACTTT
cdr3_aa: CASSTQDGLNSPLHF

v_call: TRBV27
d_call: TRBD2
j_call: TRBJ2-3
clone_size: many
cdr3_nt: TGTGCCACGGTAGCGGGGGGAACCACAGATACGCAGTATTTT
cdr3_aa: CATVAGGTTDTQYF

v_call: TRBV4-3
d_call: TRBD1
j_call: TRBJ1-3
clone_size: many
cdr3_nt: TGCGCCAGCAGCCAAGATACAGGGGTGGGAAACACCATATATTTT
cdr3_aa: CASSQDTGVGNTIYF

v_call: TRBV7-2
d_call: .
j_call: TRBJ2-1
clone_size: many
cdr3_nt: TGTGCCAGCAGCCCCGGGGTAGTCGGCAATGAGCAGTTCTTC
cdr3_aa: CASSPGVVGNEQFF

v_call: TRBV12-3/TRBV12-4
d_call: TRBD2
j_call: TRBJ2-1
clone_size: .
cdr3_nt: TGTGCCAGCACCCCTAAAGGGCTAGCGGGAGATGAGAAGTTCTTC
cdr3_aa: CASTPKGLAGDEKFF

v_call: TRBV27
d_call: TRBD1
j_call: TRBJ2-7
clone_size: .
cdr3_nt: TGTGCCAGCAGTTTGCACGAGACAGGGGACTCATACGAGCAGTACTTC
cdr3_aa: CASSLHETGDSYEQYF

v_call: TRBV5-6
d_call: .
j_call: TRBJ2-2
clone_size: few
cdr3_nt: TGTGCCAGCAGCTCCGGTCCGGCGAACACCGGGGAGCTGTTTTTT
cdr3_aa: CASSSGPANTGELFF

v_call: TRBV5-1
d_call: TRBD1
j_call: TRBJ2-1
clone_size: many
cdr3_nt: TGCGCCAGCAGCCCGGGGGACAGGGGTAGAGAGCAGTTCTTC
cdr3_aa: CASSPGDRGREQFF

v_call: TRBV15
d_call: TRBD2
j_call: TRBJ2-1
clone_size: few
cdr3_nt: TGTGCCACCAGCAGCGGGACTAGCGGGAGAAAAGAGCAGTTCTTC
cdr3_aa: CATSSGTSGRKEQFF

v_call: TRBV20-1
d_call: TRBD1
j_call: TRBJ2-7
clone_size: .
cdr3_nt: TGCAGTGCTAGACGGGACAGTGGATTCCTAGGCGAGCAGTACTTC
cdr3_aa: CSARRDSGFLGEQYF